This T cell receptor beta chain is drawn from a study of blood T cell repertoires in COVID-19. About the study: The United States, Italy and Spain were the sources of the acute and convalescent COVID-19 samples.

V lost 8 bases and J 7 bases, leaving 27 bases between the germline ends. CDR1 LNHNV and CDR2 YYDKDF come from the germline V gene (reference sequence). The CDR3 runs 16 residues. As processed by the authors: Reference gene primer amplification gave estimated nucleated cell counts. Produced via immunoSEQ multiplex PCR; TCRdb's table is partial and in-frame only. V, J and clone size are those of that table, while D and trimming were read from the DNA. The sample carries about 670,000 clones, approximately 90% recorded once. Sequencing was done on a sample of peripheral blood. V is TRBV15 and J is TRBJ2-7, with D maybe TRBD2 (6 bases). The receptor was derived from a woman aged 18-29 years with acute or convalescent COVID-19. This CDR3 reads CATSHPRDSPAGEQYF. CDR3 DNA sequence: TGTGCCACCTCCCACCCCCGGGACTCACCGGCTGGGGAGCAGTACTTC. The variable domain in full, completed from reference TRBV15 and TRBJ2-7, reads DAMVIQNPRYQVTQFGKPVTLSCSQTLNHNVMYWYQQKSSQAPKLLFHYYDKDFNNEADTPDNFQSRRPNTSFCFLDIRSPGLGDTAMYLCATSHPRDSPAGEQYFGPGTRLTVT.